The 18 T cell receptor beta chains below were found in one sample sequenced in a study of blood T cell repertoires in COVID-19. TCRdb's table, derived via immunoSEQ multiplex PCR, lists solely in-frame clones and lacks some. The sample yields about 35,000 clones, 65% to 85% seen once. The specimen was peripheral blood. The receptors were sampled from a man between 60 and 75 years old in a cohort sampled during active COVID-19.

V gene TRBV6-5 combines with J gene TRBJ1-4; TRBD1 matches at 7 bases. This CDR3 contains 14 residues. Losses at the gene ends were 6 bases for V and 7 bases for J; bases not matched to a gene: 8. Germline CDR1 reads MNHEY; CDR2 reads SVGAGI. CDR3 nucleotide sequence: TGTGCCAGCAGCTCTCAGGGGGGCGGTGAAAAACTGTTTTTT. Residues: CASSSQGGGEKLFF.

This chain joins TRBV7-9 and TRBJ1-5; TRBD1 might be the D (5 bases). CDR3 length: 15 amino acids. Between the trimmed V and J ends, which lost 2 bases and 5 bases, there was a span of 13 bases. Germline CDR1 reads SEHNR; CDR2 reads FQNEAQ (reference sequence). In nucleotides, the CDR3 is TGTGCCAGCAGCTTACAAGGGGCCCCCGATCAGCCCCAGCATTTT. It codes for CASSLQGAPDQPQHF.

The chain has TRBV19 and TRBJ2-1; a possible D gene is TRBD2 (5 bases). The CDR3 loop spans 13 amino acids. V gave up 2 bases and J gave up 6 bases, with 8 bases separating them. Looked up from germline, CDR1 is LNHDA and CDR2 is SQIVND (reference sequence). CDR3: CASSISRGNEQFF. Written as DNA, the CDR3 is TGTGCCAGTAGTATATCTCGGGGCAATGAGCAGTTCTTC.

This clone was recorded a few times. This chain links TRBV19 with TRBJ2-2; D gene uncertain. Trimming shortened V by 5 bases and J by 1 base, and 8 bases separated the two germline ends. The germline V gene has CDR1 LNHDA and CDR2 SQIVND (reference sequence). CDR3 length: 14 amino acids. The CDR3, as DNA: TGTGCCAGTAGTCCCCGACAGAACACCGGGGAGCTGTTTTTT. This translates into CASSPRQNTGELFF.

The J gene is TRBJ2-4, the V gene TRBV4-2; 10 bases match TRBD2. Germline V lookup: CDR1 LGHNA, CDR2 YNFKEQ. Unmatched junction bases numbered 6, after V lost 0 bases and J lost 4 bases. This CDR3 is built from 17 residues. CDR3 sequence: CASSQDPQTSGKNIQYF. In DNA, the CDR3 is TGTGCCAGCAGCCAAGACCCCCAGACTAGCGGGAAAAACATTCAGTACTTC.

This rearrangement joins TRBV7-9 to TRBJ2-5, with TRBD1 identical over 7 bases. The V and J ends lost 5 bases and 5 bases, in that order; junction bases with no gene match: 5. This CDR3 spans 13 amino acids. Germline V gene lookup returns CDR1 SEHNR and CDR2 FQNEAQ (reference sequence). CDR3 loop: CASSARGWETQYF. The CDR3 nucleotides are TGTGCCAGCAGCGCCAGGGGGTGGGAGACCCAGTACTTC.

V usage is TRBV4-1 and J usage is TRBJ2-7; 9 positions agree with TRBD1. Losses at the gene ends were 2 bases for V and 5 bases for J; bases not matched to a gene: 4. This CDR3 has 14 amino acids. CDR1 MGHRA and CDR2 YSYEKL come from the germline V gene. The CDR3 coding sequence is TGCGCCAGCAGCCAAACGACAGGGGGGGACGAGCAGTACTTC. It codes for CASSQTTGGDEQYF.

This clone appeared a single time. The CDR3 protein is CASSEQGQDQPQHF. The CDR3 coding sequence is TGTGCCAGCAGTGAACAGGGACAAGATCAGCCCCAGCATTTT. The V call is TRBV6-1, the J call TRBJ1-5; D possibly corresponds to TRBD1 (6 bases). The V and J ends lost 2 bases and 5 bases respectively, with 10 bases between them. CDR1 and CDR2 from the germline V gene are MNHNS and SASEGT. The CDR3 runs to 14 residues.

The rearrangement joins TRBV27 to TRBJ2-1; 10 bases agree with TRBD2. From germline, CDR1 is MNHEY and CDR2 SMNVEV (reference sequence). CDR3 length: 16 amino acids. With 0 bases clipped from V and 4 bases from J, the junction kept 3 bases outside the gene matches. CDR3 in amino acids: CASSLSSGRTYNEQFF. CDR3 sequence (DNA): TGTGCCAGCAGTTTATCTAGCGGGAGGACTTACAATGAGCAGTTCTTC.

Remarks on this clone: Other DNA sequences from this sample encode an identical CDR3 as well. This chain connects TRBV7-9 to TRBJ1-4, with D maybe TRBD1 (5 bases). The CDR3 is 14 residues long. Trimming shortened V by 3 bases and J by 0 bases, and 5 bases separated the two germline ends. Germline-derived CDR1 and CDR2 are SEHNR and FQNEAQ (reference sequence). In DNA form, the CDR3 reads TGTGCCAGCAGCTTGACAGCAACTAATGAAAAACTGTTTTTT. Encoded protein: CASSLTATNEKLFF.

V usage is TRBV19 and J usage is TRBJ2-1, with 8 bases lining up with TRBD2. The CDR3 runs 17 residues. J lost 5 bases, V lost 7 bases, and 16 bases had no gene match. Germline V gene data show CDR1 as LNHDA and CDR2 as SQIVND (reference sequence). CDR3 sequence reads: CASTPPPGTRPNNEQFF. The CDR3 bases are TGTGCCAGTACACCACCCCCCGGGACTAGGCCCAACAATGAGCAGTTCTTC.

This clone was seen a few times. The rearrangement joins TRBV7-9 to TRBJ2-7, with TRBD1 as a possible D gene (6 bases). The CDR3 extends over 14 amino acids. CDR1 and CDR2 from the germline V gene are SEHNR and FQNEAQ (reference sequence). Trimming took 5 bases from V and 0 from J, leaving 11 bases between them. The CDR3 is CASSRDTTSYEQYF. The CDR3 coding sequence is TGTGCCAGCAGCCGGGACACCACCTCCTACGAGCAGTACTTC.

DNA for the CDR3: TGTGCCAGCAGTGATCGGGACAGGGGGTACGAGCAGTACTTC. It specifies CASSDRDRGYEQYF. This sequence joins TRBV25-1 and TRBJ2-7, with 11 bases lining up with TRBD1. J lost 4 bases, V lost 3 bases, and 2 bases had no gene match. This CDR3 is 14 amino acids long. Germline loops: CDR1 MGHDK, CDR2 SYGVNS.

This chain connects TRBV5-1 to TRBJ2-7; 7 nucleotides align to TRBD1. The CDR3 has 15 residues. With V trimmed by 4 bases and J by 0 bases, 7 bases remained unmatched. The germline V gene encodes CDR1 SGHRS and CDR2 YFSETQ. The CDR3 nucleotides read TGCGCCAGCAGCGTCCGGGACAGAATCTCCTACGAGCAGTACTTC. It encodes CASSVRDRISYEQYF. The whole variable domain, remainder taken from reference TRBV5-1 and TRBJ2-7, is KAGVTQTPRYLIKTRGQQVTLSCSPISGHRSVSWYQQTPGQGLQFLFEYFSETQRNKGNFPGRFSGRQFSNSRSEMNVSTLELGDSALYLCASSVRDRISYEQYFGPGTRLTVT.

This chain joins TRBV3-1 (or the pseudogene TRBV3-2) and TRBJ2-7; 7 positions match TRBD1. The germline gives CDR1 LGHDT, CDR2 YNNKEL (reference sequence). Trimming removed 6 bases from V and 4 bases from J; junction bases left unmatched: 6. The CDR3 runs 13 residues. The CDR3 reads CASSDREQYEQYF. DNA for the CDR3: TGTGCCAGCAGTGACAGGGAACAGTACGAGCAGTACTTC.

On this clone itself: A junction end diverges from the germline sequence, so it may reflect a read error. The V and J genes are TRBV12-3 or TRBV12-4 and TRBJ2-3, with D possibly being TRBD2 (6 bases). This CDR3 has 11 residues. The CDR3 sequence: CASGSGTLHNF. CDR3 DNA: TGTGCCAGCGGATCCGGGACTCTACACAATTTT.

The J gene is TRBJ2-5, the V gene TRBV7-9; the D is unclear. The germline V gene encodes CDR1 SEHNR and CDR2 FQNEAQ (reference sequence). CDR3 size: 15 residues. V was clipped by 0 bases and J by 3 bases, with 11 bases between them. The CDR3 coding sequence is TGTGCCAGCAGCTTAGCGGGTATCCGGGAAGAGACCCAGTACTTC. It encodes CASSLAGIREETQYF.

The V and J genes are TRBV11-2 and TRBJ1-3, with 7 bases fitting TRBD1. Germline assignment: CDR1 SGHAT and CDR2 FQNNGV. This CDR3 comprises 12 residues. V lost 11 bases to trimming and J lost 2 bases; unmatched junction nucleotides: 3. CDR3 protein: CAEGATGNTIYF. The CDR3 region has the DNA TGTGCCGAGGGGGCCACTGGAAACACCATATATTTT.